This T cell receptor beta chain was profiled in a study of T cell responses to AZD1222 COVID-19 vaccine. To note about this clone: Its target is unknown.

Study findings and constraints: Repertoire sampling was restricted to post-peak T cell response timepoints. The CD4 TCRs associated with vaccination extended across spike and predominated at 160-218 and 743-854. Unmutated variant regions reportedly attract nearly half of all spike-specific TCRs.

The CDR3 contains 15 residues. Trimming at V came to 4 bases and at J to 3 bases, leaving 7 bases not matched to a gene. Germline lookup yields CDR1 SQVTM and CDR2 ANQGSEA. Data came from immunoSEQ multiplex PCR; TCRdb stores just in-frame clones and leaves some out. The sample holds approximately 150,000 clones, 88% seen once. V usage is TRBV29-1 and J usage is TRBJ1-2; 11 bases line up with TRBD1. The material sequenced was peripheral blood, taken on day 0 of MenACWY control vaccination. The clonotype was recovered from an adult in good health. The CDR3, as DNA: TGCAGCGTTGTCATCGGGACAGGGGGGGACTATGGCTACACCTTC. Translating gives CSVVIGTGGDYGYTF.